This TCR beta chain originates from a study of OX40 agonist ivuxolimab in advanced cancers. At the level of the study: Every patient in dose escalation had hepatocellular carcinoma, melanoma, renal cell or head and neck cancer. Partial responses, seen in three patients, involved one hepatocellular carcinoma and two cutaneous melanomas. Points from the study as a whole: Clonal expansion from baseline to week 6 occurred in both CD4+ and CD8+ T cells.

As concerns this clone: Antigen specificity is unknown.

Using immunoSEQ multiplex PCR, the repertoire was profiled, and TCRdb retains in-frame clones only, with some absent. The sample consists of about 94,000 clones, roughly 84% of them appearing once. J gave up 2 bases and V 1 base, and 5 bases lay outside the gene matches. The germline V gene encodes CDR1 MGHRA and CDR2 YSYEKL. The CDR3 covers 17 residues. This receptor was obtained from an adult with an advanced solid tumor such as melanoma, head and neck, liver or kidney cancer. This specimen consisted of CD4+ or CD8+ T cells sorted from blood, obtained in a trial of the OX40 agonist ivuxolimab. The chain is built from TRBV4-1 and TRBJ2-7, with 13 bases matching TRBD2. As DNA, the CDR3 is TGCGCCAGCAGCCAAGTGAGCGGACTAGCGGGGGCCTACGAGCAGTACTTC. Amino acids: CASSQVSGLAGAYEQYF.